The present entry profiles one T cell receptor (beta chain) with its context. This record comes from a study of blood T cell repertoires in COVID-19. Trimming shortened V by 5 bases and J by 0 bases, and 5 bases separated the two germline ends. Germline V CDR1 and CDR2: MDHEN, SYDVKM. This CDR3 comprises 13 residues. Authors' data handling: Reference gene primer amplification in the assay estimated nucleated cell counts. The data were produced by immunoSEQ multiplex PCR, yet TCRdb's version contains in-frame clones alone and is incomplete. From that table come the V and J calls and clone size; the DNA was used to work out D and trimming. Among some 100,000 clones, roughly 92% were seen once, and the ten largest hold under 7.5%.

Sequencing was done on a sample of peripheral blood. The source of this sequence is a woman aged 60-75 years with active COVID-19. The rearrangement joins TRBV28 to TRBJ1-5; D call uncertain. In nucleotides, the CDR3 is TGTGCCAGCAGTCGTCTTAGCAATCAGCCCCAGCATTTT. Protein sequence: CASSRLSNQPQHF.